This T cell receptor beta chain was recorded in a study of T cells in localized non-small cell lung cancer. Repertoires were generated with immunoSEQ multiplex PCR, while TCRdb's copy carries only in-frame clones and drops some. The sample holds about 11,000 clones, 90% seen once. Germline CDR1 reads LGHNA; CDR2 reads YNFKEQ. V gave up 0 bases and J gave up 4 bases, with 15 bases separating them. The CDR3 is 17 residues long. This receptor was obtained from a male donor aged 60 or older with stage III lung adenocarcinoma. The input for sequencing was peripheral blood, taken before any cancer treatment. The chain recombines TRBV4-2 with TRBJ2-2; D is unresolved. CDR3 loop: CASSQDWSGGVTGELFF. Written as DNA, the CDR3 is TGTGCCAGCAGCCAAGATTGGTCCGGTGGGGTCACCGGGGAGCTGTTTTTT.